This TCR beta chain was identified during a study of blood T cell repertoires in COVID-19. The method was immunoSEQ multiplex PCR; TCRdb's version includes in-frame clones alone and lacks a portion of them. The table lists 300,000 to 350,000 clones, roughly 90% of them singletons. This clone was detected a few times. The CDR3 has 15 residues. V dropped 1 base and J dropped 2; count of bases not matched to a gene: 4. Germline V gene lookup returns CDR1 SQVTM and CDR2 ANQGSEA. Sequenced sample: peripheral blood. The TCR was taken from a woman aged 70-85 years with COVID-19, enrolled during active disease. The chain joins TRBV29-1 to TRBJ1-1, with 10 bases aligning to TRBD1. The CDR3 here is CSVEAGTGANTEAFF. The CDR3 bases are TGCAGCGTTGAAGCGGGGACAGGGGCCAACACTGAAGCTTTCTTT.